This TCR beta chain was profiled in a study of technical replicates of blood from a few donors. TCRdb's copy holds only in-frame clones and misses some; the assay was immunoSEQ multiplex PCR. This sample has 65,000 to 95,000 clones; about 94% occur once, and the top ten carry 0.3% to 0.45%. The CDR3 is 14 residues long. The V gene's germline CDR1 is MNHNS and CDR2 SASEGT. The junction had 6 bases not matched to a gene; V was cut back by 6 bases and J by 4 bases. This clonotype was obtained from a human donor in good health. This chain connects TRBV6-1 to TRBJ1-1; TRBD1 matches 9 bases. The specimen was T cells isolated from PBMCs. CDR3 sequence: CASREQGAGTEAFF. CDR3 nucleotides: TGTGCCAGCAGGGAACAGGGGGCAGGCACTGAAGCTTTCTTT.